The source of this TCR beta chain is a study of T-cell memory formation after mild COVID-19. Study-wide background: TCR clusters were mostly confined to one donor each.

Of note for this clonotype: The target antigen is unknown.

Study results and caveats: In pre-infection memory, a portion of responding clones appeared, which suggested that cross-reactive memory joined. CD4+ contracting clones were mainly CM and EM; CD8+ ones, EMRA.

Trimming took 1 base from V and 4 from J, leaving 16 bases between them. CDR1 is SGHVS and CDR2 is FNYEAQ in the germline V gene. This CDR3 comprises 16 residues. It was 5'RACE with constant-segment primers that produced the TCR alpha and TCR beta cDNA libraries, which carried sample barcodes and UMIs. TCRdb analysed the 5' RACE reads with MiXCR anew, one entry per CDR3 protein. The sample carries fewer than 450,000 distinct CDR3 sequences, more than 20% recorded once. The clonotype originates from an adult woman who had mild COVID-19 (a few samples of this study predate the infection). Cell type and time point are not known. The V and J genes are TRBV7-6 and TRBJ1-1; D uncertain. Input material: PBMCs or a T cell subset sorted from them (not recorded which). The CDR3 DNA sequence: TGTGCCAGCAGCTTAGAAGATCGGTGGGTGGGCACTGAAGCTTTCTTT. This codes for CASSLEDRWVGTEAFF.